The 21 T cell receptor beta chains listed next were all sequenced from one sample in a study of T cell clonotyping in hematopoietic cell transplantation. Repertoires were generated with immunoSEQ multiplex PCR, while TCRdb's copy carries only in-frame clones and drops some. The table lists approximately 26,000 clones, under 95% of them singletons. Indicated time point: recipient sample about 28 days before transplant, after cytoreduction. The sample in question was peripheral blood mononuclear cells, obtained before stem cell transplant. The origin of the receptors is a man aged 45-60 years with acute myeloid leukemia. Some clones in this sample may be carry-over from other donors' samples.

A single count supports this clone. Here the CDR3 reads CACNPDVNTEAFF. CDR3 DNA: TGTGCCTGCAACCCGGACGTAAACACTGAAGCTTTCTTT. This chain uses TRBV30 with TRBJ1-1; D call uncertain. CDR1 is GTSNPN, CDR2 SVGIG, per germline (reference sequence). The CDR3 sequence is 13 residues long. V was shortened by 6 bases and J by 2 bases, with 13 bases between the two germline ends.

The CDR3 coding sequence is TGTGCCAGCAGCCTGGGGACAGGATTCTACGAGCAGTACTTC. Translated, it gives CASSLGTGFYEQYF. This rearrangement joins TRBV27 to TRBJ2-7; TRBD1 agrees at 8 bases. CDR1 and CDR2 from the germline V gene are MNHEY and SMNVEV (reference sequence). V lost 6 bases, J lost 3 bases, and 7 bases stayed unmatched. The CDR3 runs to 14 residues.

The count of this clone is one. Here the CDR3 DNA reads TGTGCCTGGAGTGTAGGAGCGGGGGGGACAGATACGCAGTATTTT. Its translation: CAWSVGAGGTDTQYF. The V gene is TRBV30, the J gene TRBJ2-3; 10 bases map to TRBD2. Germline CDR1 and CDR2: GTSNPN and SVGIG (reference sequence). Germline trimming cut 0 bases from V and 3 bases from J; bases unmatched to any gene: 3. The CDR3 has 15 amino acids.

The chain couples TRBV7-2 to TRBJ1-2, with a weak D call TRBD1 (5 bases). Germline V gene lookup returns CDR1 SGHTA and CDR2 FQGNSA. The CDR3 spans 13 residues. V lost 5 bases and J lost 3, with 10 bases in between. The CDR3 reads CASSRRVDYGYTF. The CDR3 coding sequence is TGTGCCAGCAGCCGCAGGGTTGACTATGGCTACACCTTC.

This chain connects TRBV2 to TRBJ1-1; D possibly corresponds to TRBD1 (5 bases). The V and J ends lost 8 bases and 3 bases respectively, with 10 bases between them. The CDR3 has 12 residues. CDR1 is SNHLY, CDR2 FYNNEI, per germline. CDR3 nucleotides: TGTGCCAGCGCCAAACAGGACACTGAAGCTTTCTTT. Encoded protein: CASAKQDTEAFF.

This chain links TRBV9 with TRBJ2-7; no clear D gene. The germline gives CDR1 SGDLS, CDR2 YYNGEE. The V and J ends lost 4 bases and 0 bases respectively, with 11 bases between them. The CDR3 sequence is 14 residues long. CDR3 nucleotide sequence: TGTGCCAGCAGCTCTGGGCAGAGCTCCTACGAGCAGTACTTC. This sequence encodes CASSSGQSSYEQYF.

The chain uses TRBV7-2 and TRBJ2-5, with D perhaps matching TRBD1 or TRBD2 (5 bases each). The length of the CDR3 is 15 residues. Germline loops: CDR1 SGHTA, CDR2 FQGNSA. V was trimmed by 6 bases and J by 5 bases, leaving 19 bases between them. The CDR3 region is CASSQIPGTVETQYF. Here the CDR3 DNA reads TGTGCCAGCAGTCAAATTCCCGGGACGGTGGAGACCCAGTACTTC.

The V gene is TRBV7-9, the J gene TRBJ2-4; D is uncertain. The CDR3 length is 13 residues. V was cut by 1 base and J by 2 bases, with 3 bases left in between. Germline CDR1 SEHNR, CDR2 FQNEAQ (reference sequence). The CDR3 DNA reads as TGTGCCAGCAGCTTAGGGACCAAAAACATTCAGTACTTC. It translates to CASSLGTKNIQYF.

The DNA for the CDR3 is TGTGCCAGCAGCGTAGGGGGACTACAGGGGGGCGAGCAGTACTTC. Amino acid sequence: CASSVGGLQGGEQYF. The chain has TRBV9 and TRBJ2-7, with D possibly being TRBD1 (8 bases). The CDR3 runs to 15 residues. Germline assignment: CDR1 SGDLS and CDR2 YYNGEE. V lost 0 bases, J lost 6 bases, and 16 bases lay in between.

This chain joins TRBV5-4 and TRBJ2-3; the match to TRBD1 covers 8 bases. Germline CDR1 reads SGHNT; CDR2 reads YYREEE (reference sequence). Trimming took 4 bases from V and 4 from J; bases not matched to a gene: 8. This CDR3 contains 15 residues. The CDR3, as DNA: TGTGCCAGCAGCGCCCGGACAGGGTCTTCAGATACGCAGTATTTT. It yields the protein CASSARTGSSDTQYF.

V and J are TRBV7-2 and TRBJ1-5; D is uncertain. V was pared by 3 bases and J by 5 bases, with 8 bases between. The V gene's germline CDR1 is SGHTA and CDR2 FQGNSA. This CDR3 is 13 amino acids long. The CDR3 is CASSFENDQPQHF. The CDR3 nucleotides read TGTGCCAGCAGCTTTGAGAATGATCAGCCCCAGCATTTT.

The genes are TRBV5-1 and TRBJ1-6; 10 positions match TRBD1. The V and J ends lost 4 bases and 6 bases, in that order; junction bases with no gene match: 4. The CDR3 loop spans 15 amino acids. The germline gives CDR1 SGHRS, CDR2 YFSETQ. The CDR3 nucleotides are TGCGCCAGCAGCCCCGGACAGGGGGGTAATTCACCCCTCCACTTT. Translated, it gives CASSPGQGGNSPLHF. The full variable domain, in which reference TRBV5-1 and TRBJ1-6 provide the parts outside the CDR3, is KAGVTQTPRYLIKTRGQQVTLSCSPISGHRSVSWYQQTPGQGLQFLFEYFSETQRNKGNFPGRFSGRQFSNSRSEMNVSTLELGDSALYLCASSPGQGGNSPLHFGNGTRLTVT.

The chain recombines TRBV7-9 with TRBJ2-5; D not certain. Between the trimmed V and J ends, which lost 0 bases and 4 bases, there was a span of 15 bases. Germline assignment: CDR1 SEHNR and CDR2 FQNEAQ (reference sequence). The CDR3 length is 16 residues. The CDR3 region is CASSLAMGIRRETQYF. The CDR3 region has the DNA TGTGCCAGCAGCTTAGCGATGGGAATCCGGAGAGAGACCCAGTACTTC.

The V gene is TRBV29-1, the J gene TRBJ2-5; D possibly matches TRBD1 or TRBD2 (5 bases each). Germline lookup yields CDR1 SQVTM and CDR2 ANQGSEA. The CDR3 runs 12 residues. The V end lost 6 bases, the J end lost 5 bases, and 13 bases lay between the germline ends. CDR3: CSVEGSEETQYF. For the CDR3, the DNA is TGCAGCGTCGAGGGGTCGGAGGAGACCCAGTACTTC. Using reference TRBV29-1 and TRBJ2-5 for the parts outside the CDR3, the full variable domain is SAVISQKPSRDICQRGTSLTIQCQVDSQVTMMFWYRQQPGQSLTLIATANQGSEATYESGFVIDKFPISRPNLTFSTLTVSNMSPEDSSIYLCSVEGSEETQYFGPGTRLLVL.

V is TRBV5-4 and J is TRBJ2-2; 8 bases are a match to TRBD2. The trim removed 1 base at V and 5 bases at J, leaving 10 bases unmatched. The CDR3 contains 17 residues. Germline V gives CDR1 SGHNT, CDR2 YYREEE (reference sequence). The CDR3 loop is CASSLPLAGSETGELFF. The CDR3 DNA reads TGTGCCAGCAGCTTGCCCTTAGCGGGATCGGAAACCGGGGAGCTGTTTTTT.

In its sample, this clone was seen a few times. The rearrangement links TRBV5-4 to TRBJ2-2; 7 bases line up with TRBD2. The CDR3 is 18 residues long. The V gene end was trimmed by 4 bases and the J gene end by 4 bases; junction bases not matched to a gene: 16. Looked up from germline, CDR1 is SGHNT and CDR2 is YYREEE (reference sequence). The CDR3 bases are TGTGCCAGCAGCCCGTATCCGCGGGCTAGCGGACTCACCGGGGAGCTGTTTTTT. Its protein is CASSPYPRASGLTGELFF.

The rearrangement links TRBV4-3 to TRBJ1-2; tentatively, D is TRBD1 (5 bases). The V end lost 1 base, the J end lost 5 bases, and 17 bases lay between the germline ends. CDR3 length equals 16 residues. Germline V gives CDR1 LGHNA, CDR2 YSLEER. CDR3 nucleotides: TGCGCCAGCAGCCAAGTCTTCACAGGATATGGGTATGGCTACACCTTC. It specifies CASSQVFTGYGYGYTF.

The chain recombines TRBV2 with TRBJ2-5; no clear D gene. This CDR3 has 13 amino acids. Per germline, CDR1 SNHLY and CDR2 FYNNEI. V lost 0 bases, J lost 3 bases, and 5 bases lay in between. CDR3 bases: TGTGCCAGCAGTGAAGCTAAGAAAGAGACCCAGTACTTC. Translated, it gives CASSEAKKETQYF.

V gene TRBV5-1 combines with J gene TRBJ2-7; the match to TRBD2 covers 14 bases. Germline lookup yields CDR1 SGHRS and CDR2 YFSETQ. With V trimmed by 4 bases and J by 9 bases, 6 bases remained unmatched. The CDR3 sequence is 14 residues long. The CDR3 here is CASSQGLAGGGQYF. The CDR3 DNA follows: TGCGCCAGCAGCCAAGGACTAGCGGGGGGCGGGCAGTACTTC.

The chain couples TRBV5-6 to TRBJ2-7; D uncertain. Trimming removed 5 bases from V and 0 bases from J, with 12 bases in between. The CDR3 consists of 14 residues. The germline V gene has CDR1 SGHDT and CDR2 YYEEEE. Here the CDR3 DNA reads TGTGCCAGCAGTGACCCCCCCGCCTCCTACGAGCAGTACTTC. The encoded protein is CASSDPPASYEQYF.

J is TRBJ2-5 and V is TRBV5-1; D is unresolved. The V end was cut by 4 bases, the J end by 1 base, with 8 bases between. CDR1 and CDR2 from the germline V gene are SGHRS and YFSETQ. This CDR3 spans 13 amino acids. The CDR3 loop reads CASSNDLQETQYF. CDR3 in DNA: TGCGCCAGCAGCAACGACCTCCAAGAGACCCAGTACTTC.